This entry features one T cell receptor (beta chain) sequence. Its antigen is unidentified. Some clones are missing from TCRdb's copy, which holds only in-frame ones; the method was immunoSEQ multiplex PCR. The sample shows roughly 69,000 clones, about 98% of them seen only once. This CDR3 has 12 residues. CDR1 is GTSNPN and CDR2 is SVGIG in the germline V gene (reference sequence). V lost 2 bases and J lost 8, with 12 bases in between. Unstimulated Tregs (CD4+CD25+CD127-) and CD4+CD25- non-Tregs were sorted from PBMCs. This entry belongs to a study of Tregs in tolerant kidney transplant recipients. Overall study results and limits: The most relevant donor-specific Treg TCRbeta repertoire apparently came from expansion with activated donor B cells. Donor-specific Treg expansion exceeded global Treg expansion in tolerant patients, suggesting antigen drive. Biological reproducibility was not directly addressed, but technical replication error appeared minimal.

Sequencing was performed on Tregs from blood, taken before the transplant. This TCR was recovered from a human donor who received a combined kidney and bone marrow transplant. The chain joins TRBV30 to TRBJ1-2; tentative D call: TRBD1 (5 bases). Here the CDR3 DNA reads TGTGCCTGGAGTAGCCCGACAGTGGGCTACACCTTC. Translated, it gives CAWSSPTVGYTF.